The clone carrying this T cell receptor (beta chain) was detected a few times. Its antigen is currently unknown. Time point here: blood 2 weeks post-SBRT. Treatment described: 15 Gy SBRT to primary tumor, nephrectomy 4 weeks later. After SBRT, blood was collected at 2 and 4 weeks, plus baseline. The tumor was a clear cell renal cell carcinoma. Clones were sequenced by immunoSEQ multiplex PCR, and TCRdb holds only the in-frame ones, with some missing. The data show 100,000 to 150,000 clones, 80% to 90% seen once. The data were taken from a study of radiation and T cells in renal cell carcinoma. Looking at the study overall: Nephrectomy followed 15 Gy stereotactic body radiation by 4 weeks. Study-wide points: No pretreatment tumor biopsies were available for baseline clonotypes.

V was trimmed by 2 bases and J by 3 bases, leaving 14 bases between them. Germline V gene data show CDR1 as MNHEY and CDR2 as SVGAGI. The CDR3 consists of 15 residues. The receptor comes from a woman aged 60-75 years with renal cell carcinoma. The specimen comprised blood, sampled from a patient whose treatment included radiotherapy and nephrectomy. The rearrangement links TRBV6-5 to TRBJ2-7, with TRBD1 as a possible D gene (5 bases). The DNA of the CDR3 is TGTGCCAGCAGTTACGGTCAGGGTACCATCTACGAGCAGTACTTC. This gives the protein CASSYGQGTIYEQYF.